Below, 6 T cell receptor beta chains from the same sample are listed, as sequenced in a study of spatial heterogeneity in lung cancer. TCRdb redid the calling of the 5' RACE reads with MiXCR, one entry per CDR3 protein. Among approximately 18,000 distinct CDR3 sequences listed, roughly 10% were seen once. No antigen has been identified for these receptors. The time point: sample taken at primary tumor resection. Study results and caveats: It was found that expanded intratumoral alpha and beta TCR counts tracked tumor mutation counts.

This specimen was lung tumor tissue, taken at surgery. These receptor sequences come from a female donor with early-stage non-small cell lung cancer.

This clonotype has just a few counts. This beta chain turned up in a library designed for alpha chains; as an off-target read, its abundance says little. The rearrangement links TRBV10-3 to TRBJ1-4, with a possible D match to TRBD1 (6 bases). Germline V CDR1 and CDR2: ENHRY, SYGVKD. The CDR3 is made up of 16 amino acids. V shed 4 bases and J shed 4 bases, with 16 bases lying between them. The CDR3: CAISAGGEGNNEKLFF. The CDR3 DNA follows: TGTGCCATCAGTGCGGGGGGCGAGGGGAATAATGAAAAACTGTTTTTT.

This clonotype was detected many times. Within a library made for alpha chains, this beta chain is off target, and its count is uninformative. The chain couples TRBV27 to TRBJ1-1; D unclear. The CDR3 totals 14 residues. From germline, CDR1 is MNHEY and CDR2 SMNVEV (reference sequence). The germline V and J ends were trimmed by 6 bases and 2 bases, with 13 bases remaining between them. The CDR3 coding sequence is TGTGCCAGCAGGCGCTTAGACGACAACACTGAAGCTTTCTTT. As protein: CASRRLDDNTEAFF.

At least ten counts were recorded for this clonotype. This beta chain slipped into a library made for alpha chains as a stray read, so its size is not meaningful. The chain recombines TRBV4-3 with TRBJ1-6, with D possibly matching TRBD1 (6 bases). This CDR3 is 19 amino acids long. Germline values: CDR1 LGHNA, CDR2 YSLEER. The V end lost 1 base, the J end lost 5 bases, and 21 bases lay between the germline ends. CDR3 nucleotides: TGCGCCAGCAGCCAAGTCTATTCAACGACGAGGGGGGATAATTCACCCCTCCACTTT. Amino acid sequence: CASSQVYSTTRGDNSPLHF.

This clonotype is medium-sized (0.01 to 0.1%). Little can be read into the size of this beta chain, an off-target read in a library designed for alpha chains. The chain carries TRBV10-3 and TRBJ2-2, with 8 nucleotides matching TRBD1. The J segment lost 2 bases and the V segment lost 6 bases, leaving 8 bases of the junction unmatched. This CDR3 is built from 16 residues. Germline V gene data show CDR1 as ENHRY and CDR2 as SYGVKD. Here the CDR3 reads CAISSGGQINTGELFF. CDR3 bases: TGTGCCATCAGCTCAGGGGGCCAGATAAACACCGGGGAGCTGTTTTTT.

With respect to this clonotype: Since it is a stray read in a library aimed at alpha chains, this beta chain has a size that is not meaningful. This sequence joins TRBV20-1 and TRBJ1-5; 9 bases fit TRBD1. CDR1 is DFQATT, CDR2 SNEGSKA, per germline (reference sequence). Unmatched junction bases numbered 12, after V lost 2 bases and J lost 7 bases. The CDR3 consists of 16 residues. The CDR3 DNA sequence: TGCAGTGCTAGACCCCCGGGACAGGGTTTTGAGCAGCCCCAGCATTTT. It yields the protein CSARPPGQGFEQPQHF.

This clonotype occurred many times. Because this beta chain is a stray read in a library intended to capture alpha chains, its abundance should not be given much weight. The V call is TRBV18, the J call TRBJ1-1; 10 bases map to TRBD1. V was clipped by 4 bases and J by 1 base; unmatched bases: 6. CDR3 length: 16 amino acids. Germline CDR1 is KGHSH and CDR2 is LQKENI. DNA for the CDR3: TGTGCCAGCTCACGGAACCGGGACAGGGGGAACACTGAAGCTTTCTTT. As protein: CASSRNRDRGNTEAFF.